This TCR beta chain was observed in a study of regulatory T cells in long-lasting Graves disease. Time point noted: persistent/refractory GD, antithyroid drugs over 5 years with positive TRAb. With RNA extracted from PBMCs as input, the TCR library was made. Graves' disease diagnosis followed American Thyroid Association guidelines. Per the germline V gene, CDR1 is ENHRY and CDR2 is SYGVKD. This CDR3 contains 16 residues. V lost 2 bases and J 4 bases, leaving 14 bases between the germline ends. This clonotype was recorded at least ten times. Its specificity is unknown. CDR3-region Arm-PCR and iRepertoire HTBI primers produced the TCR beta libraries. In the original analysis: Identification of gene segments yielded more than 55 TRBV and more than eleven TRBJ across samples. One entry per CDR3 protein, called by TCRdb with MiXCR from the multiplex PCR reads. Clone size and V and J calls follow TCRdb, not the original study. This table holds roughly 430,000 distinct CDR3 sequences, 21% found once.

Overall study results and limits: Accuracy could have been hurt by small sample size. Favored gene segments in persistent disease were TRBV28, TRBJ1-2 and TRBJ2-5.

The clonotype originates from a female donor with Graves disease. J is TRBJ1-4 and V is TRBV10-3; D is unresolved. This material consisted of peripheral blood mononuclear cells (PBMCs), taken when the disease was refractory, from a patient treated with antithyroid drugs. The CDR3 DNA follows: TGTGCCATCAGTGAGGGCCAGACTATACTTAATGAAAAACTGTTTTTT. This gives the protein CAISEGQTILNEKLFF.